Listed here are 19 T cell receptor beta chains from one sample, sequenced in a study of technical replicates of blood from a few donors (TCRdb year 2017). The receptor library was made with the immunoSEQ multiplex PCR assay. TCRdb re-hosts the immuneACCESS table, in-frame sequences only. Its copies lack some clones; in the studies checked, an unresolved V gene accounts for under half of them, and the cause for the rest is not known. In this sample the table shows roughly 87,000 clones, more than 85% of which occur a single time. Of the sample, 0.39% is held by the ten largest clones. The specimen sequenced was T cells isolated from PBMCs. These receptors were obtained from a human donor in good health.

This clone turned up a few times. This chain connects TRBV30 to TRBJ1-1; 7 bases align to TRBD1. The CDR3 loop spans 14 amino acids. Germline CDR1 GTSNPN, CDR2 SVGIG (reference sequence). J was trimmed by 7 bases and V by 1 base; bases with no gene match: 9. CDR3 coding DNA: TGTGCCTGGAGTGCACGAGCAGGGGGTGGTGAAGCTTTCTTT. Translating it yields CAWSARAGGGEAFF.

The rearrangement uses TRBV10-1 and TRBJ2-7, with D unclear. The CDR3 loop spans 12 amino acids. Germline V CDR1 and CDR2: WNHNN, SYGVQD (reference sequence). V lost 3 bases to trimming and J lost 3 bases, with 6 bases between them. CDR3 nucleotide sequence: TGCGCCAGCAGTGAATCCAGCTACGAGCAGTACTTC. Its translation is CASSESSYEQYF.

The chain couples TRBV7-2 to TRBJ1-1, with D perhaps matching TRBD1 (5 bases). V was clipped by 0 bases and J by 11 bases, with 16 bases between them. There are 14 residues in the CDR3. CDR1 is SGHTA and CDR2 is FQGNSA in the germline V gene. CDR3 nucleotides: TGTGCCAGCAGCTTAGCGAATATCAGGGAGGTTGCTTTCTTT. It yields the protein CASSLANIREVAFF.

The genes are TRBV27 and TRBJ2-1; 10 bases are shared with TRBD2. Trimming at V came to 3 bases and at J to 6 bases, leaving 2 bases not matched to a gene. The CDR3 totals 14 residues. CDR1 is MNHEY and CDR2 is SMNVEV in the germline V gene (reference sequence). The chain's CDR3 is CASSFRTSGNEQFF. The CDR3 DNA reads TGTGCCAGCAGTTTTCGGACTAGCGGCAATGAGCAGTTCTTC.

J is TRBJ2-5 and V is TRBV29-1, with TRBD2 as a possible D gene (6 bases). Trimming shortened V by 4 bases and J by 4 bases, and 10 bases separated the two germline ends. CDR1 SQVTM and CDR2 ANQGSEA come from the germline V gene. CDR3 length: 12 residues. CDR3 bases: TGCAGCGTTGTCACGGGAGTAGAGACCCAGTACTTC. Encoded protein: CSVVTGVETQYF.

V usage is TRBV28 and J usage is TRBJ1-5, with D possibly being TRBD1 (5 bases). Germline V gene lookup returns CDR1 MDHEN and CDR2 SYDVKM. V was cut by 9 bases and J by 6 bases, with 15 bases left in between. The CDR3 contains 13 residues. CDR3 residues: CASRTGTSQPQHF. The CDR3 DNA reads TGTGCCAGTAGAACCGGGACTTCTCAGCCCCAGCATTTT.

The count of this clone is one. The chain is built from TRBV7-9 and TRBJ2-7; D perhaps matches TRBD2 (6 bases). The V and J ends lost 7 bases and 5 bases respectively, with 12 bases between them. The CDR3 has 12 residues. Germline V gene lookup returns CDR1 SEHNR and CDR2 FQNEAQ (reference sequence). This CDR3 is CASTYSGDEQYF. In DNA, the CDR3 is TGTGCCAGCACTTATAGCGGAGACGAGCAGTACTTC.

This clone appeared a single time. The chain has TRBV5-1 and TRBJ2-1; 10 nucleotides match TRBD2. V lost 0 bases, J lost 4 bases, and 4 bases stayed unmatched. This CDR3 is 16 amino acids long. CDR1 and CDR2 (germline): SGHRS, YFSETQ. The CDR3 sequence is CASSLELAGVYNEQFF. The CDR3 DNA reads TGCGCCAGCAGCTTGGAGCTAGCGGGAGTGTACAATGAGCAGTTCTTC.

The chain combines TRBV28 with TRBJ2-3; TRBD2 matches 7 bases. The germline gives CDR1 MDHEN, CDR2 SYDVKM. The CDR3 runs 15 residues. J lost 0 bases, V lost 5 bases, and 5 bases had no gene match. The CDR3 coding sequence is TGTGCCAGCAGTCACGGGACTACTAGCACAGATACGCAGTATTTT. This translates into CASSHGTTSTDTQYF.

The V gene is TRBV28, the J gene TRBJ2-7; the match to TRBD1 covers 11 bases. J gave up 2 bases and V 5 bases, and 5 bases lay outside the gene matches. Germline V gene lookup returns CDR1 MDHEN and CDR2 SYDVKM. The CDR3 runs 15 residues. The CDR3 DNA is TGTGCCAGCAGTCCCGGGACAGGGGGTCCCTACGAGCAGTACTTC. Translation: CASSPGTGGPYEQYF.

The V gene is TRBV11-2, the J gene TRBJ1-1; D is possibly TRBD1 (5 bases). This CDR3 comprises 16 residues. Germline V CDR1 and CDR2: SGHAT, FQNNGV. V gave up 8 bases and J gave up 5 bases, with 24 bases separating them. The chain's CDR3 is CASVHPVGAKGTEAFF. The CDR3 coding sequence is TGTGCCAGCGTACATCCCGTTGGAGCCAAGGGGACTGAAGCTTTCTTT.

The chain employs TRBV5-1 and TRBJ1-2; a possible D gene is TRBD1 (5 bases). Germline V CDR1 and CDR2: SGHRS, YFSETQ. V lost 4 bases and J lost 8, with 15 bases in between. The CDR3 runs 13 residues. The CDR3 is CASSLRDWFGYTF. Here the CDR3 DNA reads TGCGCCAGCAGCCTCAGGGACTGGTTCGGCTACACCTTC.

The V and J genes are TRBV18 and TRBJ2-7, with 8 bases identical to TRBD2. Looked up from germline, CDR1 is KGHSH and CDR2 is LQKENI. The V gene end was trimmed by 3 bases and the J gene end by 3 bases; junction bases not matched to a gene: 7. This CDR3 contains 15 residues. CDR3 sequence (DNA): TGTGCCAGCTCACCCCCCGCGGGGGGAAACTACGAGCAGTACTTC. Its translation: CASSPPAGGNYEQYF.

In DNA, the CDR3 is TGCGCCAGCAGCCCGGTGGCCGGGGTATATAATGAAAAACTGTTTTTT. Translating gives CASSPVAGVYNEKLFF. The genes are TRBV5-1 and TRBJ1-4, with D hard to call. This CDR3 has 16 residues. Germline V CDR1 and CDR2: SGHRS, YFSETQ. The ends were cut back, 4 bases at V and 4 bases at J, with 17 bases in the middle.

The J gene is TRBJ2-1, the V gene TRBV7-7, with D possibly matching TRBD2 (6 bases). The CDR3 spans 13 residues. Germline-derived CDR1 and CDR2 are SSHAT and FNYEAQ (reference sequence). V lost 5 bases, J lost 10 bases, and 15 bases lay in between. CDR3 sequence: CASSRGGPEEQFF. CDR3 in DNA: TGTGCCAGCAGCCGCGGAGGGCCGGAAGAGCAGTTCTTC. The entire variable domain, with the rest obtained from reference TRBV7-7 and TRBJ2-1, is as follows: GAGVSQSPRYKVTKRGQDVTLRCDPISSHATLYWYQQALGQGPEFLTYFNYEAQPDKSGLPSDRFSAERPEGSISTLTIQRTEQRDSAMYRCASSRGGPEEQFFGPGTRLTVL.

The rearrangement joins TRBV25-1 to TRBJ2-7; D remains ambiguous. This CDR3 is 12 amino acids long. Trimming removed 0 bases at V and 5 bases at J, with 5 bases between. CDR1 MGHDK and CDR2 SYGVNS come from the germline V gene. In DNA form, the CDR3 reads TGTGCCAGCAGTGAATATTGGCACGAGCAGTACTTC. Translated: CASSEYWHEQYF.

The J gene is TRBJ2-6, the V gene TRBV2; D may be TRBD1 (5 bases). The V gene's germline CDR1 is SNHLY and CDR2 FYNNEI. The V end lost 8 bases, the J end lost 5 bases, and 19 bases lay between the germline ends. The CDR3 consists of 16 residues. The CDR3 spells CASSPVVQGRANVLTF. Written as DNA, the CDR3 is TGTGCCAGCTCCCCGGTCGTCCAGGGTCGGGCCAACGTCCTGACTTTC.

The CDR3 DNA reads as TGTGCCTGGAGCCGGGGACTCACAGATACGCAGTATTTT. Its protein product is CAWSRGLTDTQYF. V and J are TRBV30 and TRBJ2-3, with a possible D match to TRBD2 (6 bases). V was pared by 3 bases and J by 2 bases, with 9 bases between. This CDR3 spans 13 amino acids. Germline V gene lookup returns CDR1 GTSNPN and CDR2 SVGIG (reference sequence).

The chain couples TRBV5-1 to TRBJ2-3; 7 bases map to TRBD2. The CDR3 covers 15 residues. Trimming took 0 bases from V and 2 from J; bases not matched to a gene: 3. Germline CDR1 is SGHRS and CDR2 is YFSETQ. The CDR3 spells CASSLGAGLTDTQYF. CDR3 DNA sequence: TGCGCCAGCAGCTTGGGAGCGGGACTCACAGATACGCAGTATTTT. Using reference TRBV5-1 and TRBJ2-3 for the parts outside the CDR3, the full variable domain is KAGVTQTPRYLIKTRGQQVTLSCSPISGHRSVSWYQQTPGQGLQFLFEYFSETQRNKGNFPGRFSGRQFSNSRSEMNVSTLELGDSALYLCASSLGAGLTDTQYFGPGTRLTVL.